The clone carrying this TCR beta chain was detected many times. Its antigen is unidentified. Separate cDNA molecules each had unique molecular identifiers attached to them. TCRdb redid the calling of the 5' RACE reads with MiXCR, one entry per CDR3 protein. The sample yields around 50,000 distinct CDR3 sequences, around 11% seen once. Losses at the gene ends were 2 bases for V and 5 bases for J; bases not matched to a gene: 7. This CDR3 comprises 16 residues. The V gene's germline CDR1 is SGHTA and CDR2 FQGTGA. These data belong to a study of early T cells in non-severe SARS-CoV-2 infection. Study-level background: RNA in bulk from unsorted whole blood was sequenced, and chains were unpaired. General observations from the study: Anti-spike CD8 responses were favored by VDJdb matching, which missed private and CD4 specificities.

The chain couples TRBV7-3 to TRBJ2-3; TRBD2 agrees at 10 bases. Sequencing was carried out using whole blood. This TCR came from an adult who was a healthcare worker with PCR-confirmed SARS-CoV-2 infection or an uninfected control (not recorded which). The CDR3: CASSLGGIAGGDTQYF. CDR3 nucleotide sequence: TGTGCCAGCAGCTTAGGAGGGATAGCGGGAGGAGATACGCAGTATTTT. Variable domain in full (rest from reference TRBV7-3 and TRBJ2-3): GAGVSQTPSNKVTEKGKYVELRCDPISGHTALYWYRQSLGQGPEFLIYFQGTGAADDSGLPNDRFFAVRPEGSVSTLKIQRTERGDSAVYLCASSLGGIAGGDTQYFGPGTRLTVL.